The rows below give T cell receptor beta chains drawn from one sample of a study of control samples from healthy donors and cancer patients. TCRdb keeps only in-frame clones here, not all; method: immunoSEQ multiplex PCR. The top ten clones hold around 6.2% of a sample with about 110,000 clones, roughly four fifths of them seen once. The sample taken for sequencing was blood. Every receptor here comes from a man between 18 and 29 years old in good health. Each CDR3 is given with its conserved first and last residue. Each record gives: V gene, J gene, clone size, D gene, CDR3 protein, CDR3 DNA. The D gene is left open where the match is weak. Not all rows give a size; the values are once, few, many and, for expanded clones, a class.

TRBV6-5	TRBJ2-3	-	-	CASRPGPFTDTQYF	TGTGCCAGCAGACCCGGGCCTTTCACAGATACGCAGTATTTT
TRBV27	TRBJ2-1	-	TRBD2	CASSYSGTSGVNEQFF	TGTGCCAGCAGTTATTCCGGGACTAGCGGGGTAAATGAGCAGTTCTTC
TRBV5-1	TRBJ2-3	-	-	CASSLEGLDTQYF	TGCGCCAGCAGCTTGGAGGGATTAGATACGCAGTATTTT
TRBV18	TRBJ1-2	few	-	CASSLLQGPYTF	TGTGCCAGCTCACTACTACAGGGACCCTACACCTTC
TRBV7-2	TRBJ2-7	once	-	CASSPSTVSYEQYF	TGTGCCAGCAGTCCATCGACAGTTTCCTACGAGCAGTACTTC
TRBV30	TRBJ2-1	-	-	CAWSQGSYNEQFF	TGTGCCTGGTCCCAGGGTTCCTACAATGAGCAGTTCTTC
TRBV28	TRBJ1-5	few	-	CASSLRNRVNSNQPQHF	TGTGCCAGCAGCTTACGAAACAGGGTAAATAGCAATCAGCCCCAGCATTTT
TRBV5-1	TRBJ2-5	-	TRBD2	CASSLVYYASGGRGTQYF	TGCGCCAGCAGCTTGGTTTATTATGCTAGCGGGGGACGGGGTACCCAGTACTTC
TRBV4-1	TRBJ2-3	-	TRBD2	CASSQGSLRGGSDTQYF	TGCGCCAGCAGCCAAGGATCATTGCGGGGGGGCTCAGATACGCAGTATTTT
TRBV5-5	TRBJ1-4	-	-	CASSLGLPFNEKLFF	TGTGCCAGCAGCTTGGGTCTCCCGTTTAATGAAAAACTGTTTTTT
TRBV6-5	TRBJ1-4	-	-	CASTFGTATNEKLFF	TGTGCCAGCACTTTCGGAACTGCAACTAATGAAAAACTGTTTTTT
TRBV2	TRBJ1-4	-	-	CASLRSEGSKGKLFF	TGTGCCAGCCTAAGATCGGAGGGGTCCAAAGGAAAACTGTTTTTT
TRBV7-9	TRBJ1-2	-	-	CASSLTPREHGYTF	TGTGCCAGCAGCTTAACCCCCAGGGAGCATGGCTACACCTTC
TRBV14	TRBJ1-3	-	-	CASSQVKGSGNTIYF	TGTGCCAGCAGCCAAGTTAAAGGGTCTGGAAACACCATATATTTT
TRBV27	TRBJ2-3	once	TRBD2	CASRLAGAPIDTQYF	TGTGCCAGCAGACTAGCGGGGGCCCCCATTGATACGCAGTATTTT
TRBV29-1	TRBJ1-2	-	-	CSEMSSPGTLSSKRRGYTF	TGCAGCGAGATGTCGTCACCCGGGACTCTCTCCTCCAAAAGGAGGGGCTACACCTTC
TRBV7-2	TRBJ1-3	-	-	CASSLEPGSRNTIYF	TGTGCCAGCAGCTTAGAGCCCGGGTCGAGAAACACCATATATTTT
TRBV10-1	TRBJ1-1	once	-	CASSEIEGDGGAFF	TGCGCCAGCAGTGAGATAGAAGGGGACGGTGGGGCTTTCTTT
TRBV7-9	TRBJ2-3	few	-	CASSYWSTDTQYF	TGTGCCAGCAGTTATTGGAGCACAGATACGCAGTATTTT
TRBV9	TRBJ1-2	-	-	CASSGAKFTVNGYTF	TGTGCCAGCAGCGGAGCGAAGTTTACAGTAAATGGCTACACCTTC
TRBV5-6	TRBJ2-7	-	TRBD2	CASSFAGVLYEQYF	TGTGCCAGCAGCTTCGCGGGGGTCCTCTACGAGCAGTACTTC
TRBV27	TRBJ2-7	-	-	CASSLSASGMIYEQYF	TGTGCCAGCAGTTTATCGGCGTCGGGTATGATCTACGAGCAGTACTTC
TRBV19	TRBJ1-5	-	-	CASSPTGSNQPQHF	TGTGCCAGTAGTCCAACCGGGAGCAATCAGCCCCAGCATTTT
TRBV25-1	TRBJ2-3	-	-	CASSEFSLTDTQYF	TGTGCCAGCAGTGAATTTTCGCTCACAGATACGCAGTATTTT
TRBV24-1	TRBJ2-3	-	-	CATSEASTDTQYF	TGTGCCACCAGTGAAGCGAGCACAGATACGCAGTATTTT
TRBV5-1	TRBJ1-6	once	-	CASSREGGLGSPLHF	TGCGCCAGCTCCCGGGAAGGGGGACTTGGCTCACCCCTCCACTTT
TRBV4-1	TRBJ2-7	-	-	CASSRQSGLSSYEQYF	TGCGCCAGCAGCCGGCAAAGCGGGCTTAGCTCCTACGAGCAGTACTTC
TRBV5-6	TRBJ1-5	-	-	CASSLQGGNQPQHF	TGTGCCAGCAGCTTGCAAGGGGGCAATCAGCCCCAGCATTTT
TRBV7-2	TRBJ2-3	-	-	CASSLGGKYTDTQYF	TGTGCCAGCAGCTTAGGAGGCAAATACACAGATACGCAGTATTTT
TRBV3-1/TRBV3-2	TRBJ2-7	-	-	CASSLHANEQYF	TGTGCCAGCAGCCTACACGCGAACGAGCAGTACTTC
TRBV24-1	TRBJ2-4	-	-	CATSDLLGRYGQKLAKNIQYF	TGTGCCACCAGTGATTTGCTTGGGAGATACGGTCAGAAGTTGGCCAAAAACATTCAGTACTTC
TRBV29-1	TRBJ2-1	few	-	CSGQTNEQFF	TGCAGCGGGCAAACCAATGAGCAGTTCTTC
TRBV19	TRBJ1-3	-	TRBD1	CASSTYKGASIGNTIYF	TGTGCCAGTAGTACGTACAAGGGGGCATCTATTGGAAACACCATATATTTT
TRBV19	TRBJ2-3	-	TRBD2	CASSVRLAGADDTQYF	TGTGCCAGTAGTGTCCGACTAGCGGGGGCCGATGATACGCAGTATTTT
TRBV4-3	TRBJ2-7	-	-	CASSQDPTGRYEQYF	TGCGCCAGCAGCCAAGACCCGACAGGGAGGTACGAGCAGTACTTC
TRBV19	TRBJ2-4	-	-	CASSTNLDPLRIQYF	TGTGCCAGTAGTACAAACCTCGACCCTCTAAGGATTCAGTACTTC
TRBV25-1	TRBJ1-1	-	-	CASSESRGTGTEAFF	TGTGCCAGCAGTGAAAGTAGAGGGACCGGCACTGAAGCTTTCTTT
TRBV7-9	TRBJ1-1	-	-	CASSLWGGENTEAFF	TGTGCCAGCAGCTTATGGGGGGGAGAGAACACTGAAGCTTTCTTT
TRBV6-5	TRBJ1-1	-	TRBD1	CASSYSKTGGTAFF	TGTGCCAGCAGTTACTCGAAAACAGGGGGCACGGCTTTCTTT
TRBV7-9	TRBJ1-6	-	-	CASSFTSGAASSPLHF	TGTGCCAGCAGCTTCACTTCGGGGGCAGCGAGTTCACCCCTCCACTTT
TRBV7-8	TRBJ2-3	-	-	CASSQGTTDTQYF	TGTGCCAGCAGCCAAGGGACCACAGATACGCAGTATTTT
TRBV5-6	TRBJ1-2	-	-	CASTLWGILPRDYGYTF	TGTGCCAGCACCCTCTGGGGGATTCTACCACGAGACTATGGCTACACCTTC
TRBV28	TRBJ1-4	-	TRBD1	CASRWTGRTNEKLFF	TGTGCCAGCAGGTGGACAGGGCGGACTAATGAAAAACTGTTTTTT
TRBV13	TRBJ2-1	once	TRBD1	CASSLVLGQGVRDEQFF	TGTGCCAGCAGCTTAGTGCTAGGACAGGGGGTTAGGGATGAGCAGTTCTTC
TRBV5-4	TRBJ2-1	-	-	CASSFNPPSSYNEQFF	TGTGCCAGCAGCTTCAATCCCCCGAGCTCCTACAATGAGCAGTTCTTC
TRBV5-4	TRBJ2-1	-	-	CASSPLMDRASLSEQFF	TGTGCCAGCAGCCCCCTAATGGATAGGGCCTCACTAAGTGAGCAGTTCTTC
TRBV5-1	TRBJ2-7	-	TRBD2	CASTWTSGAYEQYF	TGCGCCAGCACCTGGACTAGCGGGGCCTACGAGCAGTACTTC
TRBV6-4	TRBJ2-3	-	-	CASSDSTRNTQYF	TGTGCCAGCAGTGACTCGACTCGAAATACGCAGTATTTT
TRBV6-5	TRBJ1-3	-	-	CASSYSNRASGNTIYF	TGTGCCAGCAGTTACTCAAACAGAGCATCTGGAAACACTATATATTTT
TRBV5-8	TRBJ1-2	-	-	CASITRTGSRYGYTF	TGTGCCAGTATAACCCGTACCGGGTCCAGATATGGCTACACCTTC
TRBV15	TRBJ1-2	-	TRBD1	CATRRAGGVYGYTF	TGTGCCACAAGAAGGGCAGGGGGCGTCTATGGCTACACCTTC
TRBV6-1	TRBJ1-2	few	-	CASSEFGGNYGYTF	TGTGCCAGCAGTGAATTCGGGGGAAACTATGGCTACACCTTC
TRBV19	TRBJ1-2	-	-	CASRGRIHYGYTF	TGTGCCAGTAGGGGTCGGATACACTATGGCTACACCTTC
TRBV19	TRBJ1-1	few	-	CASLLGGKTEAFF	TGTGCCAGTCTTTTGGGCGGAAAAACTGAAGCTTTCTTT